This T cell receptor (beta chain) is drawn from a study of T cell responses to AZD1222 COVID-19 vaccine. The study, taken as a whole, reports: After the peak T cell response, and only then, were repertoires sampled. Spike-specific TCR breadth rose after two AZD1222 doses, and depth rose as well.

Data came from immunoSEQ multiplex PCR; TCRdb stores just in-frame clones and leaves some out. The sample contains 100,000 to 120,000 clones, about 85% of which appear only once. On this clone: Its antigen is unknown.

The V gene's germline CDR1 is WSHSY and CDR2 SAAADI. The CDR3 totals 13 residues. The V gene end was trimmed by 8 bases and the J gene end by 3 bases; junction bases not matched to a gene: 3. This clonotype was sampled from an adult in good health. The chain uses TRBV10-2 and TRBJ1-1, with 10 bases aligning to TRBD1. Sequenced here: peripheral blood, sampled on day 0 of AZD1222 vaccination. In nucleotides, the CDR3 is TGCGCCAGCGGGACAGGGGAACACACTGAAGCTTTCTTT. Amino acids: CASGTGEHTEAFF.